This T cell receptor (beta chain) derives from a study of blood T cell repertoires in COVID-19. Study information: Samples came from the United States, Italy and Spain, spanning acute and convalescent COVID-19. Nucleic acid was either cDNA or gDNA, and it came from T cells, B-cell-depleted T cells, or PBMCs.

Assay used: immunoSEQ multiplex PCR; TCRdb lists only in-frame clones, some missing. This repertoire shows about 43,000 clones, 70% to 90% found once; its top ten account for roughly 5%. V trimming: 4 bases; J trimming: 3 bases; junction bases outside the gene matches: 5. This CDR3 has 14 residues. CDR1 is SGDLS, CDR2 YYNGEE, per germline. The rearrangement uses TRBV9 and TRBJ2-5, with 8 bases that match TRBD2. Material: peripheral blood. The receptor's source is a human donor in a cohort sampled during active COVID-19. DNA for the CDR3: TGTGCCAGCAGCCCACCGGGACTAGAAGAGACCCAGTACTTC. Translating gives CASSPPGLEETQYF. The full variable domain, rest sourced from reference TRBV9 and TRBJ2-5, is DSGVTQTPKHLITATGQRVTLRCSPRSGDLSVYWYQQSLDQGLQFLIQYYNGEERAKGNILERFSAQQFPDLHSELNLSSLELGDSALYFCASSPPGLEETQYFGPGTRLLVL.